This entry is about one TCR beta chain. This CDR3 is built from 14 residues. Germline V gene data show CDR1 as LGHNT and CDR2 as FRNRAP. This entry is derived from a study of sequential checkpoint blockade in melanoma. Whole-study context: Both treatment sequences were followed by maintenance nivolumab. After nivolumab or ipilimumab alone, around 20 patients had week-13 rebiopsies.

TCRdb's copy holds only in-frame clones and misses some; the assay was immunoSEQ multiplex PCR. The sample has over 850 clones; 15% to 20% are singletons. The treatment was: randomized to nivolumab then ipilimumab (arm A) or the reverse (arm B). This chain connects TRBV12-5 to TRBJ2-1, with D possibly TRBD2 on 6 matching bases. The source is a human donor with melanoma. The sequenced sample was tumor tissue (inferred from file names), obtained from a patient given nivolumab and ipilimumab in sequence. This chain's CDR3 is CASGQRGSYNEQFF. CDR3 DNA: TGTGCCAGCGGACAACGGGGGTCCTACAATGAGCAGTTCTTC.